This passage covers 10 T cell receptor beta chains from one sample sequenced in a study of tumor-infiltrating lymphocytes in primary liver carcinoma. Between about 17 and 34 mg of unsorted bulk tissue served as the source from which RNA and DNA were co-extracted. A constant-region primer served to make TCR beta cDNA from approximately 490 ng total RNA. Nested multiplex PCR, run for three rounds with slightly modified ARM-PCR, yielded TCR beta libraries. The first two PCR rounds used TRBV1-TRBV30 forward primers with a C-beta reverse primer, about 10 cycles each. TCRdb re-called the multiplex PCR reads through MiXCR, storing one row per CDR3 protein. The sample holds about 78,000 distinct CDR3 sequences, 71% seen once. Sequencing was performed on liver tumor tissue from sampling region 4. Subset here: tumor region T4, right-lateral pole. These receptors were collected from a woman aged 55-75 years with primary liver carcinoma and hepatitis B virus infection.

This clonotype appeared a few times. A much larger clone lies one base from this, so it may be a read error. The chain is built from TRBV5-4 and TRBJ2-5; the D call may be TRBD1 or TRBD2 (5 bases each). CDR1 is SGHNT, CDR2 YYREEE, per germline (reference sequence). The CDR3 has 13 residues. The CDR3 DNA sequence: TGTGCCAGCAGCTCGGGGCCTCAAGAGACCCGGTACTTC. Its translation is CASSSGPQETRYF.

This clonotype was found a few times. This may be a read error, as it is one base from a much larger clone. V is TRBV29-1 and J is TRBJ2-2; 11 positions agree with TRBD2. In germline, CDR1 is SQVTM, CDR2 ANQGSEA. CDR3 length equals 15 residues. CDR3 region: CGARGLAANTGELFF. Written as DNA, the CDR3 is TGCGGCGCCCGGGGACTAGCGGCCAACACCGGGGAGCTGTTTTTT.

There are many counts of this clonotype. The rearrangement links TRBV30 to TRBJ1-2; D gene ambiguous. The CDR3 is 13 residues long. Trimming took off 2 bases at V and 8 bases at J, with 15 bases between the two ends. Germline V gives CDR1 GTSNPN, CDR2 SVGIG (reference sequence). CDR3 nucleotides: TGTGCCTGGAGTAATTCAAATGATCGAGGCTACACCTTC. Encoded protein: CAWSNSNDRGYTF.

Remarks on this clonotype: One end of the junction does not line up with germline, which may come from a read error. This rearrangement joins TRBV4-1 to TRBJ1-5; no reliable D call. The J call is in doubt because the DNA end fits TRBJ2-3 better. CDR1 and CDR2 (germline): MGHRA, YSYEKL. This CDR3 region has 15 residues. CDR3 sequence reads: CAGSQVGWSNQPQYF. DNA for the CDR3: TGCGCCGGCAGCCAAGTGGGGTGGAGCAATCAGCCCCAGTATTTT.

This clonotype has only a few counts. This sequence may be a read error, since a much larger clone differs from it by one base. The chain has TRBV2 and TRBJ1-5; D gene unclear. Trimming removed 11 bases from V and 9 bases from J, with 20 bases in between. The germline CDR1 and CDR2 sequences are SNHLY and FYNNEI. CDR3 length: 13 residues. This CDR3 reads CARSEGGNSPQHF. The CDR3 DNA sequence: TGTGCCCGCTCTGAGGGCGGGAATTCGCCCCAGCATTTT.

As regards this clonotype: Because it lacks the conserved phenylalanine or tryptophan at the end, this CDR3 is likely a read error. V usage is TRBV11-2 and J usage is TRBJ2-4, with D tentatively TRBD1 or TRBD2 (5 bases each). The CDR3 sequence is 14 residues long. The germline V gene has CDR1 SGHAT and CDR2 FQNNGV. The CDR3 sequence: CASSLTGPKNIQYL. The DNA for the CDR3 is TGTGCAAGCAGCTTGACGGGACCGAAAAACATTCAGTACCTC.

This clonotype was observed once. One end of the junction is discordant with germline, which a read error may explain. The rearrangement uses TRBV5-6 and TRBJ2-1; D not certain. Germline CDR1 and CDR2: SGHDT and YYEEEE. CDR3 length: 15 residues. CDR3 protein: CASSLGLHRGDEQSF. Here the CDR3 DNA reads TGTGCCAGCAGCTTGGGGCTGCACCGTGGGGATGAGCAGTCCTTC.

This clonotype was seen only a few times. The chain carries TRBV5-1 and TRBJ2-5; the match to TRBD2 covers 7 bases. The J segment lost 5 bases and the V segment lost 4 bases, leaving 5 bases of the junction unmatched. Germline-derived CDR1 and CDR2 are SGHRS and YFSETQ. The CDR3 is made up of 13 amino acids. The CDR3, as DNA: TGCGCCAGCAGCCCGCGGGAGCTCGAGACCCAGTACTTC. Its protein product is CASSPRELETQYF.

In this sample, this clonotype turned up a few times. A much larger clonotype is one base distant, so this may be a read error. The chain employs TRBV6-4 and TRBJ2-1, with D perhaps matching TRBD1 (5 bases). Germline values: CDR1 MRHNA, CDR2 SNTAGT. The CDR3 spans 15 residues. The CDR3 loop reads CASSDGAEKYSEQFF. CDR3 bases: TGTGCCAGCAGTGACGGGGCGGAGAAATACAGTGAGCAGTTCTTC.

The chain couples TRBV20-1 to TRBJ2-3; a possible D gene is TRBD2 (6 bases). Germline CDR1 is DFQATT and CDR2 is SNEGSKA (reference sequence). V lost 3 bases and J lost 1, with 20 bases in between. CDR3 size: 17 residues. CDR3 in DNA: TGCAGTGCTAGCTCCTCCATCGAGCGGGCACGCACAGATACGCAGTATTTT. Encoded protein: CSASSSIERARTDTQYF.